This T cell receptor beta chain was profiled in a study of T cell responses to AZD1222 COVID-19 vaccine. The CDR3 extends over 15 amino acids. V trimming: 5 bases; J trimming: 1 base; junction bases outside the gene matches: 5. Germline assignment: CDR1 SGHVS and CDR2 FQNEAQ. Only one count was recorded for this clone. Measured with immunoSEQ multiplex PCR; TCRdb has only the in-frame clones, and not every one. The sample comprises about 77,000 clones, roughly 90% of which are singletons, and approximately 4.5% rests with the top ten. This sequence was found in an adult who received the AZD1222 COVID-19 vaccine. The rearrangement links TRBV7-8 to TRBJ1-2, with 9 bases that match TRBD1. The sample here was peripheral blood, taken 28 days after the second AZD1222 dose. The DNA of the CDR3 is TGTGCCAGCAGCACCGGGACAGGGAATAACTATGGCTACACCTTC. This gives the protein CASSTGTGNNYGYTF.